Following are 26 T cell receptor beta chains from one sample sequenced in a study of cytomegalovirus exposure and HLA in healthy donors (dated by TCRdb to the late 2010s). Receptor libraries were prepared by the immunoSEQ multiplex PCR assay. The multiplex PCR relied on a mix of 60 forward primers for TCR Vbeta segments and 13 reverse primers for TCR Jbeta segments. TCRdb took this table from immuneACCESS and kept in-frame rearrangements with V and J called. Such tables lack part of the clones; where checked against another copy, unresolved V genes explain under half of the gap, and the rest is unexplained. For this sample the table gives tens of thousands of clones, of which approximately 68% were detected only once. The ten biggest clones cover 5.5% to 6% of the sample. The material sequenced was PBMCs. These receptors came from a boy aged 10-17 years in good health and CMV-seropositive.

The chain joins TRBV6-5 to TRBJ1-1; 9 nucleotides align to TRBD1. The CDR3 runs to 15 residues. Looked up from germline, CDR1 is MNHEY and CDR2 is SVGAGI. V was clipped by 6 bases and J by 6 bases; unmatched bases: 11. CDR3 sequence (DNA): TGTGCCAGCAGCCAAGACAGGGGGATATGGGCTGAAGCTTTCTTT. Amino acids: CASSQDRGIWAEAFF.

A few counts support this clone. The J gene is TRBJ2-2, the V gene TRBV4-2; D is possibly TRBD1 (6 bases). This CDR3 region has 15 residues. The germline CDR1 and CDR2 sequences are LGHNA and YNFKEQ. V was trimmed by 6 bases and J by 1 base, leaving 12 bases between them. The CDR3 protein is CASSTGTQNTGELFF. The CDR3 nucleotides are TGTGCCAGCAGTACCGGGACACAGAACACCGGGGAGCTGTTTTTT.

The chain is built from TRBV5-6 and TRBJ2-7; tentatively, D is TRBD2 (5 bases). V lost 4 bases and J 2 bases, leaving 16 bases between the germline ends. From germline, CDR1 is SGHDT and CDR2 YYEEEE. The CDR3 consists of 15 residues. CDR3 DNA: TGTGCCAGCAGCACCCGGACTGTAAGGCCCTACGAGCAGTACTTC. Translated: CASSTRTVRPYEQYF.

The chain recombines TRBV21-1 with TRBJ2-7; the table gives TRBD2 as D, unverified against the DNA. TRBV21-1 is a listed pseudogene. The CDR3 is 17 amino acids. DNA of the CDR3: TGTGCCAGCAGCATTTATCGTCGGGGGAAGAGTAATTACGAGCAGTACTTC. Translated: CASSIYRRGKSNYEQYF.

The V gene is TRBV6-1, the J gene TRBJ2-2; 9 bases line up with TRBD2. CDR1 and CDR2 (germline): MNHNS, SASEGT. Unmatched junction bases numbered 3, after V lost 6 bases and J lost 1 base. This CDR3 comprises 15 residues. The CDR3 coding sequence is TGTGCCAGCAGGGGGACTAGCAGGAACACCGGGGAGCTGTTTTTT. Translating gives CASRGTSRNTGELFF.

The chain joins TRBV5-1 to TRBJ1-5, with D possibly matching TRBD1 (5 bases). V was clipped by 4 bases and J by 6 bases, with 23 bases between them. Germline V gene sequence: CDR1 SGHRS, CDR2 YFSETQ. The CDR3 is made up of 17 amino acids. This chain's CDR3 is CASSPGPTAVSSQPQHF. The CDR3 coding sequence is TGCGCCAGCAGCCCCGGTCCGACAGCCGTTTCTAGTCAGCCCCAGCATTTT. Full variable domain (missing parts from reference TRBV5-1 and TRBJ1-5): KAGVTQTPRYLIKTRGQQVTLSCSPISGHRSVSWYQQTPGQGLQFLFEYFSETQRNKGNFPGRFSGRQFSNSRSEMNVSTLELGDSALYLCASSPGPTAVSSQPQHFGDGTRLSIL.

The chain uses TRBV29-1 and TRBJ1-1; D ambiguous. The CDR3 extends over 13 amino acids. CDR1 and CDR2 (germline): SQVTM, ANQGSEA. V dropped 6 bases and J dropped 2 bases, with 13 bases sitting between them. Written as DNA, the CDR3 is TGCAGCGTGGCCGCCTTGGGCAACACTGAAGCTTTCTTT. Encoded protein: CSVAALGNTEAFF.

This sequence joins TRBV15 and TRBJ2-3, with D possibly being TRBD1 (5 bases). In germline, CDR1 is LNHNV, CDR2 YYDKDF (reference sequence). This CDR3 contains 15 residues. V shed 2 bases and J shed 1 base, with 10 bases lying between them. The chain's CDR3 is CATSRSGFGTDTQYF. The CDR3 DNA reads as TGTGCCACCAGCAGATCAGGGTTCGGCACAGATACGCAGTATTTT.

This rearrangement joins TRBV5-6 to TRBJ2-4, with 8 bases fitting TRBD1. V lost 4 bases to trimming and J lost 7 bases; unmatched junction nucleotides: 13. Germline CDR1 SGHDT, CDR2 YYEEEE. There are 16 residues in the CDR3. Here the CDR3 DNA reads TGTGCCAGCAGCACGGTTGGACAGGGAGTTGCGAACATTCAGTACTTC. Protein: CASSTVGQGVANIQYF.

CDR3 coding DNA: TGTGCCAGCCGTACGTCGGCGGACTATGGCTACACCTTC. Translated, it gives CASRTSADYGYTF. V is TRBV6-1 and J is TRBJ1-2; no clear D. This CDR3 spans 13 amino acids. Germline V gene lookup returns CDR1 MNHNS and CDR2 SASEGT. Between the trimmed V and J ends, which lost 8 bases and 3 bases, there was a span of 13 bases.

This chain joins TRBV29-1 and TRBJ1-2; D is undetermined. Germline CDR1 SQVTM, CDR2 ANQGSEA. Trimming cost V 5 bases and J 7 bases, with 17 bases left between them. The CDR3 has 13 residues. The CDR3 spells CSVTTDPTGGYTF. For the CDR3, the DNA is TGCAGCGTTACCACTGACCCAACGGGTGGCTACACCTTC. Complete variable domain (other parts from reference TRBV29-1 and TRBJ1-2): SAVISQKPSRDICQRGTSLTIQCQVDSQVTMMFWYRQQPGQSLTLIATANQGSEATYESGFVIDKFPISRPNLTFSTLTVSNMSPEDSSIYLCSVTTDPTGGYTFGSGTRLTVV.

The rearrangement uses TRBV4-1 and TRBJ2-7; 9 positions agree with TRBD2. V gave up 2 bases and J gave up 5 bases; unmatched junction bases: 10. The CDR3 has 16 amino acids. Germline CDR1 reads MGHRA; CDR2 reads YSYEKL. CDR3 sequence: CASSQIGLAGVDEQYF. In DNA, the CDR3 is TGCGCCAGCAGCCAAATTGGTTTAGCGGGGGTCGACGAGCAGTACTTC.

The chain couples TRBV5-1 to TRBJ1-1; possible D gene TRBD1, 5 bases. V dropped 2 bases and J dropped 0 bases, with 14 bases sitting between them. The CDR3 consists of 16 residues. Germline V gene lookup returns CDR1 SGHRS and CDR2 YFSETQ. In DNA, the CDR3 is TGCGCCAGCAGCTTAGATCTCAGGGCCATGAACACTGAAGCTTTCTTT. Protein product: CASSLDLRAMNTEAFF.

The genes are TRBV27 and TRBJ2-7; D might be TRBD2 (6 bases). The ends were cut back, 0 bases at V and 3 bases at J, with 18 bases in the middle. This CDR3 region has 17 residues. Germline V gives CDR1 MNHEY, CDR2 SMNVEV (reference sequence). The CDR3 sequence: CASSLSAGPPSIYEQYF. CDR3 in DNA: TGTGCCAGCAGTTTATCGGCGGGGCCCCCTTCTATCTACGAGCAGTACTTC.

This clone was recorded a few times. This chain connects TRBV5-4 to TRBJ1-2; D uncertain. The CDR3 has 13 amino acids. Deletions cut 1 base from V and 8 bases from J, with 12 bases between. The germline V gene encodes CDR1 SGHNT and CDR2 YYREEE (reference sequence). This CDR3 is CASSLRVSPGYTF. CDR3 bases: TGTGCCAGCAGCTTGCGGGTCTCGCCGGGCTACACCTTC.

Here the CDR3 reads CASSDFSGNQPQHF. CDR3 bases: TGCGCCAGCAGTGATTTTTCCGGCAATCAGCCCCAGCATTTT. The chain combines TRBV10-2 with TRBJ1-5; D call uncertain. The germline V and J ends were trimmed by 3 bases and 2 bases, with 8 bases remaining between them. The length of the CDR3 is 14 residues. CDR1 and CDR2 (germline): WSHSY, SAAADI.

This clone has only a few counts. A junction end diverges from the germline sequence, so it may reflect a read error. The chain couples TRBV13 to TRBJ1-2; 8 positions agree with TRBD1. There are 13 residues in the CDR3. Per germline, CDR1 PRHDT and CDR2 FYEKMQ (reference sequence). Written as DNA, the CDR3 is TGTGCCAGCTACAAGACAGGGGTCTATGGCTACCCCTTC. Protein: CASYKTGVYGYPF.

J is TRBJ2-7 and V is TRBV5-4, with D maybe TRBD1 (6 bases). Germline-derived CDR1 and CDR2 are SGHNT and YYREEE (reference sequence). V was trimmed by 0 bases and J by 4 bases, leaving 11 bases between them. The CDR3 is 14 amino acids. The CDR3 DNA reads as TGTGCCAGCAGCTTGGACAGGGCCCGGTACGAGCAGTACTTC. Encoded protein: CASSLDRARYEQYF.

The rearrangement links TRBV7-9 to TRBJ2-3; the match to TRBD2 covers 14 bases. The ends lost 11 bases at V and 4 bases at J; junction bases unmatched: 5. The CDR3 spans 14 residues. Germline assignment: CDR1 SEHNR and CDR2 FQNEAQ (reference sequence). The DNA for the CDR3 is TGTGCCGGGGGGACTAGCGGGAGTCCAGATACGCAGTATTTT. Encoded protein: CAGGTSGSPDTQYF.

The gene calls are TRBV5-1 and TRBJ2-2; D unresolved. CDR3 size: 13 residues. Germline CDR1 and CDR2: SGHRS and YFSETQ. The germline V and J ends were trimmed by 0 bases and 7 bases, with 7 bases remaining between them. The CDR3 coding sequence is TGCGCCAGCAGCTTGGGGCCAAACGGGGAGCTGTTTTTT. This gives the protein CASSLGPNGELFF.

This clone was observed a single time. This rearrangement joins TRBV19 to TRBJ2-5; 10 bases line up with TRBD2. This CDR3 is 18 amino acids long. Germline CDR1 is LNHDA and CDR2 is SQIVND (reference sequence). V gave up 5 bases and J gave up 1 base; unmatched junction bases: 13. The CDR3 nucleotides read TGTGCCAGTAGTGCACTAGCGGGGACCAAAATTTCCCAAGAGACCCAGTACTTC. Amino acids: CASSALAGTKISQETQYF.

The DNA for the CDR3 is TGCGCCAGCAGCCATGCCCCCACGCGGGGCCAGACCCAGTACTTC. Translated, it gives CASSHAPTRGQTQYF. The rearrangement links TRBV4-3 to TRBJ2-5, with a tentative D call TRBD2 (6 bases). V was shortened by 3 bases and J by 6 bases, with 17 bases between the two germline ends. CDR1 is LGHNA and CDR2 is YSLEER in the germline V gene. This CDR3 is 15 amino acids long.

This chain connects TRBV7-2 to TRBJ2-1, with 9 bases matching TRBD2. CDR1 and CDR2 from the germline V gene are SGHTA and FQGNSA. The CDR3 runs 15 residues. J gave up 6 bases and V 1 base, and 4 bases lay outside the gene matches. The CDR3, as DNA: TGTGCCAGCAGCTTAGTCGTGACTAGCGGCAATGAGCAGTTCTTC. Its translation: CASSLVVTSGNEQFF.

The chain carries TRBV7-6 and TRBJ2-5, with D unclear. The J call may not be correct, given that the DNA end is closer to TRBJ2-7. Germline loops: CDR1 SGHVS, CDR2 FNYEAQ. This CDR3 spans 14 amino acids. The CDR3 loop is CASSYSPSSYEQYF. Written as DNA, the CDR3 is TGTGCCAGCAGCTACTCACCGAGCTCCTACGAGCAGTACTTC.

This clone appeared a single time. This chain connects TRBV29-1 to TRBJ2-7; 9 bases align to TRBD2. This CDR3 has 13 amino acids. The germline CDR1 and CDR2 sequences are SQVTM and ANQGSEA. V dropped 8 bases and J dropped 5; count of bases not matched to a gene: 10. The chain's CDR3 is CSPGSGSPHEQYF. In DNA, the CDR3 is TGCAGCCCCGGTAGCGGGAGTCCCCACGAGCAGTACTTC.

The chain employs TRBV6-5 and TRBJ2-1, with D possibly matching TRBD1 (5 bases). The CDR3 sequence is 13 residues long. Trimming shortened V by 1 base and J by 8 bases, and 9 bases separated the two germline ends. Germline V gene data show CDR1 as MNHEY and CDR2 as SVGAGI. CDR3 sequence reads: CASSYLVGDEQFF. CDR3 coding DNA: TGTGCCAGCAGTTACTTGGTAGGGGATGAGCAGTTCTTC.